Presented here are 13 T cell receptor beta chains from one specimen sequenced in a study of cytomegalovirus exposure and HLA in healthy donors. PCR employed 60 Vbeta and 13 Jbeta primers. Generated by immunoSEQ multiplex PCR, the TCRdb table keeps only in-frame clones and is missing some. The repertoire holds more than 150,000 clones, with around 80% as singletons. Sequenced input: PBMCs. The origin of the receptors is a woman under 30 in good health and CMV-seronegative.

V gene TRBV29-1 combines with J gene TRBJ2-6; D might be TRBD1 (6 bases). With 5 bases removed from V and 2 bases from J, the gap between germline ends came to 13 bases. The germline CDR1 and CDR2 sequences are SQVTM and ANQGSEA. CDR3 length equals 15 residues. CDR3 bases: TGCAGCGTTATCGGCAGGGGCACTGGGGCCAACGTCCTGACTTTC. Protein: CSVIGRGTGANVLTF.

V is TRBV5-1 and J is TRBJ2-3; a weak D match, TRBD1 (5 bases). CDR1 SGHRS and CDR2 YFSETQ come from the germline V gene. V gave up 0 bases and J gave up 6 bases, with 17 bases separating them. The CDR3 covers 16 residues. CDR3 DNA: TGCGCCAGCAGCTTGGCATGGGGCAGCTCGAAGGATACGCAGTATTTT. Its protein product is CASSLAWGSSKDTQYF.

A single count supports this clone. The same CDR3 arises from other DNA sequences in this sample as well. This chain uses TRBV5-6 with TRBJ1-1, with D possibly being TRBD1 (6 bases). Between the trimmed V and J ends, which lost 2 bases and 1 base, there was a span of 6 bases. This CDR3 has 13 amino acids. CDR1 SGHDT and CDR2 YYEEEE come from the germline V gene. The CDR3 sequence is CASSLGGNTEAFF. The CDR3 DNA is TGTGCCAGCAGCTTAGGGGGGAACACTGAAGCTTTCTTT.

The gene calls are TRBV6-1 and TRBJ1-1, with D maybe TRBD1 (6 bases). Germline V CDR1 and CDR2: MNHNS, SASEGT. The CDR3 has 15 amino acids. V dropped 6 bases and J dropped 0 bases, with 14 bases sitting between them. The CDR3 DNA reads TGTGCCAGCAGATACAGGGATTTGATGAACACTGAAGCTTTCTTT. This encodes CASRYRDLMNTEAFF.

The rearrangement uses TRBV11-2 and TRBJ2-5; D gene unclear. The CDR3 runs to 13 residues. CDR1 and CDR2 from the germline V gene are SGHAT and FQNNGV. V gave up 1 base and J gave up 3 bases, with 6 bases separating them. Written as DNA, the CDR3 is TGTGCCAGCAGCTTAGGAGGAAAAGAGACCCAGTACTTC. Amino acids: CASSLGGKETQYF.

The chain joins TRBV2 to TRBJ1-5, with D perhaps TRBD1 (6 bases). CDR3 length: 15 residues. Germline CDR1 SNHLY, CDR2 FYNNEI. V was shortened by 8 bases and J by 0 bases, with 14 bases between the two germline ends. The CDR3 DNA follows: TGTGCCAGCCAGACTCAGGGGTTTAGCAATCAGCCCCAGCATTTT. It specifies CASQTQGFSNQPQHF. The full variable domain, with the rest looked up from reference TRBV2 and TRBJ1-5, is EPEVTQTPSHQVTQMGQEVILRCVPISNHLYFYWYRQILGQKVEFLVSFYNNEISEKSEIFDDQFSVERPDGSNFTLKIRSTKLEDSAMYFCASQTQGFSNQPQHFGDGTRLSIL.

The gene calls are TRBV4-1 and TRBJ1-2; D not resolved. The length of the CDR3 is 15 residues. Trimming removed 3 bases at V and 2 bases at J, with 13 bases between. From germline, CDR1 is MGHRA and CDR2 YSYEKL. CDR3 sequence reads: CASSQAEVSNYGYTF. The CDR3 bases are TGCGCCAGCAGCCAGGCAGAGGTGTCCAACTATGGCTACACCTTC.

This chain connects TRBV5-1 to TRBJ1-2, with D tentatively TRBD1 (6 bases). V was trimmed by 0 bases and J by 0 bases, leaving 18 bases between them. Germline lookup yields CDR1 SGHRS and CDR2 YFSETQ. The CDR3 spans 18 residues. CDR3 sequence: CASSLGQGYKLANYGYTF. In DNA form, the CDR3 reads TGCGCCAGCAGCTTGGGGCAGGGGTATAAATTGGCTAACTATGGCTACACCTTC.

The chain has TRBV6-1 and TRBJ2-7; tentatively, D is TRBD1 (5 bases). This CDR3 region has 15 residues. Between the trimmed V and J ends, which lost 5 bases and 0 bases, there was a span of 14 bases. The germline gives CDR1 MNHNS, CDR2 SASEGT. CDR3 DNA sequence: TGTGCCAGCAGTTTCAGGGTAACGAGCTCCTACGAGCAGTACTTC. Protein sequence: CASSFRVTSSYEQYF.

This chain connects TRBV6-5 to TRBJ2-7; D is perhaps TRBD2 (5 bases). V was cut by 0 bases and J by 2 bases, with 11 bases left in between. This CDR3 is built from 15 residues. In germline, CDR1 is MNHEY, CDR2 SVGAGI. The CDR3 loop reads CASSYSSGVPYEQYF. The CDR3 DNA reads as TGTGCCAGCAGTTACTCGTCCGGGGTACCCTACGAGCAGTACTTC.

The V gene is TRBV5-1, the J gene TRBJ1-2, with 8 bases identical to TRBD1. Germline lookup yields CDR1 SGHRS and CDR2 YFSETQ. V lost 3 bases to trimming and J lost 3 bases; unmatched junction nucleotides: 16. CDR3 length equals 18 residues. CDR3 nucleotide sequence: TGCGCCAGCAGCTCCCTTGGGGACAGGCCCCCGTGGCACTATGGCTACACCTTC. Translating gives CASSSLGDRPPWHYGYTF.

The rearrangement joins TRBV5-1 to TRBJ1-1; D ambiguous. V was cut by 4 bases and J by 5 bases, with 12 bases left in between. Germline V gene data show CDR1 as SGHRS and CDR2 as YFSETQ. This CDR3 spans 13 amino acids. The CDR3 DNA reads as TGCGCCAGCAGCGGTCCCCGGGGAACTGAAGCTTTCTTT. Translating gives CASSGPRGTEAFF.

The chain joins TRBV19 to TRBJ2-6; 9 bases are shared with TRBD1. The V and J ends lost 1 base and 3 bases, in that order; junction bases with no gene match: 4. The CDR3 contains 17 residues. Per germline, CDR1 LNHDA and CDR2 SQIVND (reference sequence). The CDR3, as DNA: TGTGCCAGTAGTATAGTGAGGACAGGGGTTGGGGCCAACGTCCTGACTTTC. Its translation is CASSIVRTGVGANVLTF.